The following is a T cell receptor beta chain sequence with its context. Trimming removed 5 bases from V and 7 bases from J; junction bases left unmatched: 14. The CDR3 totals 16 residues. Germline-derived CDR1 and CDR2 are PRHDT and FYEKMQ (reference sequence). This entry is derived from a study of blood T cell repertoires in COVID-19. Study-level background: The origin of the acute and convalescent COVID-19 samples was the United States, Italy and Spain. PBMCs, B-cell-depleted T cells, or T cells were the source of the cDNA or gDNA that made up the material.

Using immunoSEQ multiplex PCR, the repertoire was profiled, and TCRdb retains in-frame clones only, with some absent. The sample yields about 220,000 clones, 80% seen once. The TCR comes from a human donor in a cohort sampled during active COVID-19. Sequenced material: peripheral blood. This chain uses TRBV13 with TRBJ1-2, with 9 nucleotides matching TRBD1. In nucleotides, the CDR3 is TGTGCCAGCAGCCCCGAGTTTTACAGGGGGCAGAGTGGCTACACCTTC. It translates to CASSPEFYRGQSGYTF.